This T cell receptor (beta chain) was profiled in a study of blood T cell repertoires in COVID-19. Whole-study context: T cells, B-cell-depleted T cells, or PBMCs provided the cDNA or gDNA that served as material.

Original handling: Estimation of nucleated cell counts relied on the amplification of reference gene primers. The protocol was immunoSEQ multiplex PCR, while the TCRdb copy is restricted to in-frame clones and leaves out a portion. V, J and clone size were drawn from that table, and D and trimming were deduced from the DNA. This table has about 89,000 clones, over 65% appearing once. CDR3 length: 16 amino acids. Between the trimmed V and J ends, which lost 2 bases and 5 bases, there was a span of 13 bases. Germline CDR1 SEHNR, CDR2 FQNEAQ (reference sequence). Sequenced input: peripheral blood. The origin of this receptor is a human donor in a cohort sampled during active COVID-19. The chain joins TRBV7-9 to TRBJ1-6; D is ambiguous. CDR3 region: CASSLWLMQNNSPLHF. Written as DNA, the CDR3 is TGTGCCAGCAGCTTATGGTTAATGCAGAATAATTCACCCCTCCACTTT.